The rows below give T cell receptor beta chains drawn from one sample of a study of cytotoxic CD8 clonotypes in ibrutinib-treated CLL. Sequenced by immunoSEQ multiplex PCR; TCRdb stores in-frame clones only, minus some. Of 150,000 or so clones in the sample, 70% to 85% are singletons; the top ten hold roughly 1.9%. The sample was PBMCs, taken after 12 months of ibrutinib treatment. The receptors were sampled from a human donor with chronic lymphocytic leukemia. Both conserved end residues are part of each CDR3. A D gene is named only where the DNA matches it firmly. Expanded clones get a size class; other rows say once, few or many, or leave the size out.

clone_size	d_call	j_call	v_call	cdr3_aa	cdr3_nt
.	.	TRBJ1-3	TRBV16	CASSQSRSGNTIYF	TGTGCCAGCAGCCAATCGAGAAGTGGAAACACCATATATTTT
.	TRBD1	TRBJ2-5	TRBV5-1	CASSLLGQGAGETQYF	TGCGCCAGCAGCTTGTTGGGGCAGGGGGCCGGAGAGACCCAGTACTTC
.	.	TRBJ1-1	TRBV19	CASSMGGWNTEAFF	TGTGCCAGTAGTATGGGGGGATGGAACACTGAAGCTTTCTTT
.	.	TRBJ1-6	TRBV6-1	CASSERGYPPLHF	TGTGCCAGCAGTGAAAGGGGTTATCCACCCCTCCACTTT
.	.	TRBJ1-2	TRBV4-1	CASSPFALQSHYGYTF	TGCGCCAGCAGCCCGTTCGCGCTACAGTCCCACTATGGCTACACCTTC
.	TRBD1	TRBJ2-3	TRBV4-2	CASSQDWRQGATDTQYF	TGTGCCAGCAGCCAAGATTGGAGACAGGGGGCAACAGATACGCAGTATTTT
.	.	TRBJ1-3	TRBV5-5	CASSLAPGKGNTIYF	TGTGCCAGCAGCTTGGCCCCAGGAAAGGGAAACACCATATATTTT
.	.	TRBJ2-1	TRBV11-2	CASSLDLWAANEQFF	TGTGCCAGCAGCTTAGATCTGTGGGCAGCCAATGAGCAGTTCTTC
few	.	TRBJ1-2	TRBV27	CASSLFGAGEKSYGYTF	TGTGCCAGCAGTTTATTCGGGGCAGGGGAAAAAAGCTATGGCTACACCTTC
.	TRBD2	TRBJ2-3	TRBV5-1	CASSLVSGGTDTQYF	TGCGCCAGCAGCTTGGTGAGCGGGGGCACAGATACGCAGTATTTT
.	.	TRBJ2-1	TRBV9	CASSPAGGVNEQFF	TGTGCCAGCAGCCCCGCAGGCGGGGTTAATGAGCAGTTCTTC
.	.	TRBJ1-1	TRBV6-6	CASSHTGNTEAFF	TGTGCCAGCAGCCATACAGGGAACACTGAAGCTTTCTTT
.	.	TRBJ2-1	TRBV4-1	CASSGQLRYNEQFF	TGCGCCAGCAGCGGCCAACTTCGCTACAATGAGCAGTTCTTC
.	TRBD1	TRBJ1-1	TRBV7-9	CASAGQGNTEAFF	TGTGCCAGCGCGGGACAGGGCAACACTGAAGCTTTCTTT
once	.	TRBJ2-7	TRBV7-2	CASSPGTFGYEQYF	TGTGCCAGCAGCCCCGGGACATTCGGATACGAGCAGTACTTC
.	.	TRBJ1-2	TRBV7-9	CASSLALGRDGYTF	TGTGCCAGCAGCTTAGCCCTGGGAAGGGATGGCTACACCTTC
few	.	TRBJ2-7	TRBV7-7	CASSSYEQYF	TGTGCTAGCAGCTCCTACGAGCAGTACTTC
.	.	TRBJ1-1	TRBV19	CASNRAGNTEAFF	TGTGCCAGTAACAGGGCCGGGAACACTGAAGCTTTCTTT
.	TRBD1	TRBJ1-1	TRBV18	CASSPDRGEAFF	TGTGCCAGCTCTCCGGACAGGGGGGAAGCTTTCTTT
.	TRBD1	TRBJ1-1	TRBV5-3	CARSLVEIPGTGLNGAEAFF	TGTGCCAGAAGCTTGGTCGAGATTCCCGGGACAGGTCTTAATGGGGCTGAAGCTTTCTTT
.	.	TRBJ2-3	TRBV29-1	CSVAQTGDTQYF	TGCAGCGTTGCCCAGACCGGAGATACGCAGTATTTT
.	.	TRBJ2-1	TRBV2	CASSLLNEQFF	TGTGCCAGCAGCCTGTTAAATGAGCAGTTCTTC
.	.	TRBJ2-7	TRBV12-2	CASRLADKLVQGESSYEQYF	TGTGCAAGTCGCTTAGCCGACAAACTTGTACAGGGGGAGAGCTCCTACGAGCAGTACTTC
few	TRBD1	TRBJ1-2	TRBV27	CASSLRGTANYGYTF	TGTGCCAGCAGTTTAAGGGGGACAGCTAACTATGGCTACACCTTC
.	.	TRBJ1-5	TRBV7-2	CASSLEAWNQPQHF	TGTGCCAGCAGCTTAGAAGCGTGGAATCAGCCCCAGCATTTT
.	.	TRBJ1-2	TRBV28	CASSGGQPNYGYTF	TGTGCCAGCAGTGGCGGACAGCCCAACTATGGCTACACCTTC
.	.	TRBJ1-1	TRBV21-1	CASSKRDVPMNTEAFF	TGTGCCAGCAGCAAACGAGATGTGCCCATGAACACTGAAGCTTTCTTT
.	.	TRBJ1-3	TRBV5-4	CASSSSSYTGNTIYF	TGTGCCAGCAGCTCCTCTTCATACACTGGAAACACCATATATTTT
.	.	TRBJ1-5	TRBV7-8	CASSLTLQPQHF	TGTGCCAGCAGCTTAACGCTGCAGCCCCAGCATTTT
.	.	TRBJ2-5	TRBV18	CASSPRDFQETQYF	TGTGCCAGCTCACCTAGGGACTTTCAAGAGACCCAGTACTTC
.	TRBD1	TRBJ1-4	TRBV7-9	CASSLRGPIEKLFF	TGTGCCAGCAGCTTAAGGGGGCCGATAGAAAAACTGTTTTTT
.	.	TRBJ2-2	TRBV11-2	CASSAPGYTGELFF	TGTGCCAGCAGCGCCCCGGGGTACACCGGGGAGCTGTTTTTT
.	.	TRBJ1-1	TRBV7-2	CASSSPQGGKTEAFF	TGTGCCAGCAGCTCCCCTCAGGGTGGAAAAACTGAAGCTTTCTTT
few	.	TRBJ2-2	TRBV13	CASSLTGLHTGELFF	TGTGCCAGCAGCTTAACGGGGCTGCACACCGGGGAGCTGTTTTTT
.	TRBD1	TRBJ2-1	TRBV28	CASSLNPGQGVNEQFF	TGTGCCAGCAGTTTAAACCCGGGACAGGGTGTTAATGAGCAGTTCTTC
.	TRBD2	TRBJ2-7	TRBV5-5	CASGLTSGGSYEQYF	TGTGCCAGCGGACTGACTAGCGGGGGCTCCTACGAGCAGTACTTC
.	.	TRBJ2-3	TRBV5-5	CASSLGRYTDTQYF	TGTGCCAGCAGCTTGGGGAGATACACAGATACGCAGTATTTT
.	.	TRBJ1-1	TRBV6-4	CASSEQGSGFAEAFF	TGTGCCAGCAGTGAACAGGGCTCTGGATTCGCTGAAGCTTTCTTT
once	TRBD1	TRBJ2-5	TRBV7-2	CASSPAGTGVAGRETQYF	TGTGCCAGCAGCCCCGCCGGGACAGGGGTCGCCGGTCGAGAGACCCAGTACTTC
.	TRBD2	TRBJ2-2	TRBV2	CASTEAGANTGELFF	TGTGCCAGCACCGAAGCGGGGGCTAACACCGGGGAGCTGTTTTTT
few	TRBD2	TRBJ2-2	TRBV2	CASWRGAGGELFF	TGTGCCAGCTGGCGGGGGGCTGGCGGGGAGCTGTTTTTT
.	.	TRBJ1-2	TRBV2	CASSERGGRAPGYTF	TGTGCCAGCAGTGAGCGGGGGGGCAGGGCTCCTGGCTACACCTTC
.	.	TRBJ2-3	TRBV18	CASERRVAAVRDTQYF	TGTGCCAGCGAGAGGAGGGTAGCGGCCGTCAGGGATACGCAGTATTTT
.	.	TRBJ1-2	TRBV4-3	CASSQERGWAGSGTNYGYTF	TGCGCCAGCAGCCAAGAGAGGGGTTGGGCAGGGTCTGGAACTAACTATGGCTACACCTTC
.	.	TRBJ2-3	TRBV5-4	CASSLVGASTDTQYF	TGTGCCAGCAGCTTGGTGGGGGCTTCCACAGATACGCAGTATTTT
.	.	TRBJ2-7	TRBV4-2	CASSQDAAVSYEQYF	TGTGCCAGCAGCCAAGATGCGGCAGTTTCCTACGAGCAGTACTTC
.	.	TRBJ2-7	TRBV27	CASSFRGEQYF	TGTGCCAGCAGTTTCAGGGGCGAGCAGTACTTC
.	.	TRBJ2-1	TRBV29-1	CSVVSGTFAYNEQFF	TGCAGCGTGGTTAGCGGAACCTTCGCATACAATGAGCAGTTCTTC
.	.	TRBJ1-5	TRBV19	CASSQLSGFGGQPQHF	TGTGCCAGTAGCCAATTGTCGGGCTTCGGTGGCCAGCCCCAGCATTTT
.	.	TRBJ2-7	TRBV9	CASSVEVGLSYEQYF	TGTGCCAGCAGCGTAGAGGTCGGTCTGAGCTACGAGCAGTACTTC
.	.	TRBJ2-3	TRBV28	CASSPHGGSTDTQYF	TGTGCCAGCAGTCCACATGGGGGGAGCACAGATACGCAGTATTTT
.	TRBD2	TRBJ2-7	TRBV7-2	CASSRTSGRAYEQYF	TGTGCCAGCAGTCGGACTAGCGGGAGGGCCTACGAGCAGTACTTC
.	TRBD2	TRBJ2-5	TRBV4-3	CASSQEGGSGAGETQYF	TGCGCCAGCAGCCAAGAGGGGGGGAGTGGCGCAGGGGAGACCCAGTACTTC
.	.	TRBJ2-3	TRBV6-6	CASSYGTNGGTDTQYF	TGTGCCAGCAGTTACGGCACTAACGGGGGCACAGATACGCAGTATTTT
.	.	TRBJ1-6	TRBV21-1	CASSTRTNSPLHF	TGTGCCAGCAGCACAAGGACTAATTCACCCCTCCACTTT